This is a list of T cell receptor beta chains from one sample in a study of T-cell reconstitution after alpha-beta-depleted transplantation in children. TCRdb fed the PCR reads into MiXCR, producing one record per CDR3 protein. The repertoire holds about 200,000 distinct CDR3 sequences, with approximately 17% as singletons. The sample consisted of PBMCs, mostly from graft donor cells, taken 360 days after TCRalphabeta/CD19-depleted stem cell transplant. The receptor source for this set is a male patient between 2 and 10 years old who had a stem cell transplant for acute lymphoblastic leukemia, so the T cells may come from the graft donor. Both conserved end residues are part of each CDR3. The D gene is left open where the match is weak. Where a row states a size, it is once, few, many or the class of an expanded clone; other rows omit it.

j_gene: TRBJ1-1
v_gene: TRBV5-1
abundance: many
d_gene: .
CDR3nt: TGCGCCAGCAGCCCGTTTGGGGGGCTGAACACTGAAGCTTTCTTT
CDR3aa: CASSPFGGLNTEAFF

j_gene: TRBJ2-7
v_gene: TRBV29-1
abundance: .
d_gene: TRBD2
CDR3nt: TGCAGCGTTGTGGGGAGGGAGGGCCAGCACGAGCAGTACTTC
CDR3aa: CSVVGREGQHEQYF

j_gene: TRBJ2-7
v_gene: TRBV27
abundance: .
d_gene: TRBD1
CDR3nt: TGTGCCAGCAGTTCCAGGGGGCTCAACGAGCAGTACTTC
CDR3aa: CASSSRGLNEQYF

j_gene: TRBJ2-5
v_gene: TRBV20-1
abundance: few
d_gene: .
CDR3nt: TGCAGTGCTAGTGCGACTAGAGGGCAAGAGACCCAGTACTTC
CDR3aa: CSASATRGQETQYF

j_gene: TRBJ2-1
v_gene: TRBV3-1
abundance: few
d_gene: .
CDR3nt: TGTGCCAGCAGCCAAGAAAGGGCGCGAGCCCGTTCGAATGAGCAGTTCTTC
CDR3aa: CASSQERARARSNEQFF

j_gene: TRBJ2-7
v_gene: TRBV20-1
abundance: .
d_gene: .
CDR3nt: TGCAGTGCTAGTTTCCCGGGACTTCCATCCTACGAGCAGTACTTC
CDR3aa: CSASFPGLPSYEQYF

j_gene: TRBJ2-2
v_gene: TRBV10-3
abundance: few
d_gene: .
CDR3nt: TGTGCCGTCTTAGCCACCGGGGAGCTGTTTTTT
CDR3aa: CAVLATGELFF

j_gene: TRBJ2-1
v_gene: TRBV7-9
abundance: .
d_gene: TRBD1
CDR3nt: TGTGCCAGCAGCTTAGCCAAGACAGGGTACAATGAGCAGTTCTTC
CDR3aa: CASSLAKTGYNEQFF

j_gene: TRBJ1-6
v_gene: TRBV7-8
abundance: .
d_gene: TRBD1
CDR3nt: TGTGCCAGCAGCGAACAGGGGTTTAATTCACCCCTCCACTTT
CDR3aa: CASSEQGFNSPLHF

j_gene: TRBJ2-3
v_gene: TRBV20-1
abundance: .
d_gene: .
CDR3nt: TGCAGTGCTAGCCCCCGCCGTTTGACAGATACGCAGTATTTT
CDR3aa: CSASPRRLTDTQYF

j_gene: TRBJ2-1
v_gene: TRBV11-2
abundance: few
d_gene: TRBD2
CDR3nt: TGTGCCAGCAGCTTAATCGAAGGGACTAGCGGTTACAATGAGCAGTTCTTC
CDR3aa: CASSLIEGTSGYNEQFF

j_gene: TRBJ2-2
v_gene: TRBV10-3
abundance: few
d_gene: .
CDR3nt: TGTGCCATCAGTGAGAGATCCGGGACTGCAGTCACCGGGGAGCTGTTTTTT
CDR3aa: CAISERSGTAVTGELFF

j_gene: TRBJ2-7
v_gene: TRBV25-1
abundance: few
d_gene: TRBD1
CDR3nt: TGTGCCAGCAGTGAATTTGCCGGGACAGGACCTTACGAGCAGTACTTC
CDR3aa: CASSEFAGTGPYEQYF

j_gene: TRBJ2-1
v_gene: TRBV30
abundance: few
d_gene: .
CDR3nt: TGTGCCTGGAGTTATAGGCGTTACAATGAGCAGTTCTTC
CDR3aa: CAWSYRRYNEQFF

j_gene: TRBJ1-5
v_gene: TRBV27
abundance: few
d_gene: .
CDR3nt: TGTGCCAGCAGTTCCGGGTATAGCAATCAGCCCCAGCATTTT
CDR3aa: CASSSGYSNQPQHF

j_gene: TRBJ1-2
v_gene: TRBV27
abundance: once
d_gene: .
CDR3nt: TGTGCCAGCGGTAATGGGATGGCAGGGACCTATGGCTACACCTTC
CDR3aa: CASGNGMAGTYGYTF

j_gene: TRBJ2-1
v_gene: TRBV29-1
abundance: few
d_gene: .
CDR3nt: TGCAGCGTTGAAGATGGGGATAGCTCTGGTGAGCAGTTCTTC
CDR3aa: CSVEDGDSSGEQFF

j_gene: TRBJ2-1
v_gene: TRBV4-3
abundance: .
d_gene: .
CDR3nt: TGCGCCAGCAGCCAAGATGGCTCCCAGGGGCCCTACAATGAGCAGTTCTTC
CDR3aa: CASSQDGSQGPYNEQFF

j_gene: TRBJ2-5
v_gene: TRBV2
abundance: .
d_gene: .
CDR3nt: TGTGCCAGCAGAGGGATTGCGGAGACCCAGTACTTC
CDR3aa: CASRGIAETQYF

j_gene: TRBJ2-7
v_gene: TRBV4-2
abundance: few
d_gene: TRBD2
CDR3nt: TGTGCCAGCAGCCCCGGGACTAGCGGGGGGAGCTCCTACGAGCAGTACTTC
CDR3aa: CASSPGTSGGSSYEQYF

j_gene: TRBJ2-1
v_gene: TRBV12-3/TRBV12-4
abundance: few
d_gene: .
CDR3nt: TGTGCCAGCAGCCTGCTTGCGCTCGGTGAGCAGTTCTTC
CDR3aa: CASSLLALGEQFF

j_gene: TRBJ2-5
v_gene: TRBV5-4
abundance: .
d_gene: TRBD1
CDR3nt: TGTGCCAGCAGCTTTTCCTGGACAGGGGAGGGGTGGGAGACCCAGTACTTC
CDR3aa: CASSFSWTGEGWETQYF

j_gene: TRBJ1-5
v_gene: TRBV12-3/TRBV12-4
abundance: .
d_gene: TRBD1
CDR3nt: TGTGCCAGCAGTCCTCAGGGGGCCCAGCCCCAGCATTTT
CDR3aa: CASSPQGAQPQHF

j_gene: TRBJ2-1
v_gene: TRBV12-3/TRBV12-4
abundance: few
d_gene: .
CDR3nt: TGTGCCAGCAGTTCCCCCCGCCTGCCCCTCAATGAGCAGTTCTTC
CDR3aa: CASSSPRLPLNEQFF

j_gene: TRBJ1-1
v_gene: TRBV20-1
abundance: few
d_gene: .
CDR3nt: TGCAGTGCTAGAGAAGGAAGGTTGAACACTGAAGCTTTCTTT
CDR3aa: CSAREGRLNTEAFF

j_gene: TRBJ2-7
v_gene: TRBV5-1
abundance: many
d_gene: .
CDR3nt: TGCGCCAGCAGCTTGGAGACAGGAAACTCCTACGAGCAGTACTTC
CDR3aa: CASSLETGNSYEQYF

j_gene: TRBJ2-7
v_gene: TRBV6-5
abundance: .
d_gene: TRBD1
CDR3nt: TGTGCCAGCAGTTACACCGCCGGGACAGGGAGCTACGAGCAGTACTTC
CDR3aa: CASSYTAGTGSYEQYF

j_gene: TRBJ1-1
v_gene: TRBV4-3
abundance: few
d_gene: .
CDR3nt: TGCGCCAGCAGCCAAGATGATTCCCTGGGGGTTGAAGCTTTCTTT
CDR3aa: CASSQDDSLGVEAFF

j_gene: TRBJ2-1
v_gene: TRBV5-6
abundance: few
d_gene: .
CDR3nt: TGTGCCAGCAGCTTGGCCAATATGTTCTCCTACAATGAGCAGTTCTTC
CDR3aa: CASSLANMFSYNEQFF

j_gene: TRBJ2-3
v_gene: TRBV4-2
abundance: .
d_gene: TRBD1
CDR3nt: TGTGCCAGCAGCCCTTTTCGTACAACAGGGGGAGTAACAGATACGCAGTATTTT
CDR3aa: CASSPFRTTGGVTDTQYF

j_gene: TRBJ2-5
v_gene: TRBV5-1
abundance: many
d_gene: .
CDR3nt: TGCGCCAGCAGCTTGTCAGGGGAATTCCATGAGACCCAGTACTTC
CDR3aa: CASSLSGEFHETQYF

j_gene: TRBJ2-5
v_gene: TRBV23-1
abundance: few
d_gene: .
CDR3nt: TGCGCCAGCAGTCATTACTCCGGGACTGGGCAAGAGACCCAGTACTTC
CDR3aa: CASSHYSGTGQETQYF

j_gene: TRBJ1-4
v_gene: TRBV20-1
abundance: .
d_gene: .
CDR3nt: TGCAGTGCTACACAGGCTATTAATGAAAAACTGTTTTTT
CDR3aa: CSATQAINEKLFF

j_gene: TRBJ1-1
v_gene: TRBV5-1
abundance: .
d_gene: .
CDR3nt: TGCGCCAGCAGCCTCAACAGGAGGGGGGACCCGATGAACACTGAAGCTTTCTTT
CDR3aa: CASSLNRRGDPMNTEAFF

j_gene: TRBJ1-1
v_gene: TRBV7-2
abundance: .
d_gene: .
CDR3nt: TGTGCCAGCAGCTATACTCAGGGAGTTGAAGCTTTCTTT
CDR3aa: CASSYTQGVEAFF

j_gene: TRBJ2-3
v_gene: TRBV20-1
abundance: few
d_gene: .
CDR3nt: TGCAGTGCTACACCACCATCGGGGGCCCTTAGTACGCAGTATTTT
CDR3aa: CSATPPSGALSTQYF

j_gene: TRBJ2-7
v_gene: TRBV20-1
abundance: few
d_gene: .
CDR3nt: TGCAGTGCTTCCGGAGTCCTCTCCTACGAGCAGTACTTC
CDR3aa: CSASGVLSYEQYF

j_gene: TRBJ2-2
v_gene: TRBV20-1
abundance: .
d_gene: TRBD1
CDR3nt: TGCAGTGCTAGAATGGGACAGGTCAACACCGGGGAGCTGTTTTTT
CDR3aa: CSARMGQVNTGELFF

j_gene: TRBJ2-1
v_gene: TRBV9
abundance: few
d_gene: .
CDR3nt: TGTGCCAGCAGCGCAATTGCGGGGTGGGGTGAGCAGTTCTTC
CDR3aa: CASSAIAGWGEQFF

j_gene: TRBJ2-3
v_gene: TRBV27
abundance: many
d_gene: TRBD2
CDR3nt: TGTGCCAGCAGTCCACGGGGGGGCCGGACAGATACGCAGTATTTT
CDR3aa: CASSPRGGRTDTQYF

j_gene: TRBJ2-7
v_gene: TRBV12-3/TRBV12-4
abundance: .
d_gene: .
CDR3nt: TGTGCCAGCAGTTTATCCAACGAGCAGTACTTC
CDR3aa: CASSLSNEQYF

j_gene: TRBJ2-2
v_gene: TRBV5-4
abundance: few
d_gene: .
CDR3nt: TGTGCCAGCAGCTGGGACACGGACACCGGGGAGCTGTTTTTT
CDR3aa: CASSWDTDTGELFF

j_gene: TRBJ2-6
v_gene: TRBV6-2/TRBV6-3
abundance: .
d_gene: .
CDR3nt: TGTGCCAGCAGTTACGTTGGGGCGACTGGGGCCAACGTCCTGACTTTC
CDR3aa: CASSYVGATGANVLTF

j_gene: TRBJ1-2
v_gene: TRBV6-2/TRBV6-3
abundance: .
d_gene: .
CDR3nt: TGTGCCAGCAGTAACGAGAGAAGGGGGTTCTATGGCTACACCTTC
CDR3aa: CASSNERRGFYGYTF

j_gene: TRBJ1-2
v_gene: TRBV5-6
abundance: .
d_gene: .
CDR3nt: TGTGCCAGCAGCTTGTTCGTCAGGGAGAGCTATGGCTACACCTTC
CDR3aa: CASSLFVRESYGYTF

j_gene: TRBJ1-6
v_gene: TRBV6-1
abundance: .
d_gene: .
CDR3nt: TGTGCCAGTAACAGGCGTGGGGTATCACCCCTCCACTTT
CDR3aa: CASNRRGVSPLHF

j_gene: TRBJ1-1
v_gene: TRBV20-1
abundance: .
d_gene: TRBD1
CDR3nt: TGCAGTGCTACCAAACAGGGGAGGGCTGAAGCTTTCTTT
CDR3aa: CSATKQGRAEAFF

j_gene: TRBJ1-4
v_gene: TRBV4-3
abundance: .
d_gene: .
CDR3nt: TGCGCCAGCAGCCGGACAGCAACTAATGAAAAACTGTTTTTT
CDR3aa: CASSRTATNEKLFF

j_gene: TRBJ1-6
v_gene: TRBV13
abundance: few
d_gene: TRBD1
CDR3nt: TGTGCCAGCAGCTACGGGACAGTTTCACCCCTCCACTTT
CDR3aa: CASSYGTVSPLHF

j_gene: TRBJ2-5
v_gene: TRBV6-5
abundance: .
d_gene: .
CDR3nt: TGTGCCAGCAGTTACTCGAATCTCTGGGAGACCCAGTACTTC
CDR3aa: CASSYSNLWETQYF

j_gene: TRBJ2-7
v_gene: TRBV7-2
abundance: few
d_gene: TRBD2
CDR3nt: TGTGCCAGCAGCTTGCGGACTAGCGGGGGGACCCTCTCCTACGAGCAGTACTTC
CDR3aa: CASSLRTSGGTLSYEQYF

j_gene: TRBJ1-5
v_gene: TRBV7-8
abundance: many
d_gene: .
CDR3nt: TGTGCCAGCAGTTACCCAGGGGGCAATCAGCCCCAGCATTTT
CDR3aa: CASSYPGGNQPQHF

j_gene: TRBJ2-7
v_gene: TRBV5-6
abundance: .
d_gene: .
CDR3nt: TGTGCCAGCAGCATATCTTGGTCTTCTTCCTACGAGCAGTACTTC
CDR3aa: CASSISWSSSYEQYF

j_gene: TRBJ2-5
v_gene: TRBV6-2/TRBV6-3
abundance: .
d_gene: .
CDR3nt: TGTGCCAGCGCCGACGGGGAGACCCAGTACTTC
CDR3aa: CASADGETQYF